A single sample gave rise to the 24 T cell receptor beta chains below, sequenced in a study of shared clonotypes between healthy human individuals. Sequenced by immunoSEQ multiplex PCR; TCRdb stores in-frame clones only, minus some. Among over 1.4 million clones listed, roughly 96% were seen once. Sequenced material: naive CD4+ T cells sorted from blood. The subset is: CD45RA+ positively selected. The source of these receptors is a man aged 25-45 years in good health.

This clone was recorded only once. V usage is TRBV18 and J usage is TRBJ1-1; 8 nucleotides align to TRBD1. The V segment lost 3 bases and the J segment 0 bases; nucleotides outside the gene matches: 9. This CDR3 is built from 17 residues. The germline CDR1 and CDR2 sequences are KGHSH and LQKENI. Written as DNA, the CDR3 is TGTGCCAGCTCACCTTCCCTCTTACAGGGGGTGAACACTGAAGCTTTCTTT. This encodes CASSPSLLQGVNTEAFF.

The V call is TRBV5-4, the J call TRBJ2-2; D ambiguous. The CDR3 runs to 13 residues. Germline V gives CDR1 SGHNT, CDR2 YYREEE (reference sequence). Trimming removed 7 bases at V and 7 bases at J, with 14 bases between. DNA of the CDR3: TGTGCCAGCGTCCCCAGAAACGGCGGGGAGCTGTTTTTT. The encoded protein is CASVPRNGGELFF.

The genes are TRBV28 and TRBJ2-3; 12 nucleotides line up with TRBD2. The V gene end was trimmed by 5 bases and the J gene end by 7 bases; junction bases not matched to a gene: 7. The germline gives CDR1 MDHEN, CDR2 SYDVKM. This CDR3 comprises 15 residues. The CDR3 sequence is CASSGLAGRGNTQYF. The CDR3 nucleotides are TGTGCCAGCAGTGGACTAGCGGGAAGGGGAAATACGCAGTATTTT.

This clone was seen just once. The rearrangement uses TRBV28 and TRBJ1-2; D is undetermined. In germline, CDR1 is MDHEN, CDR2 SYDVKM. The CDR3 extends over 14 amino acids. The ends were cut back, 3 bases at V and 7 bases at J, with 15 bases in the middle. The CDR3 sequence: CASSFRTASSGYTF. The CDR3 DNA reads TGTGCCAGCAGTTTTCGGACTGCCTCAAGTGGCTACACCTTC.

The chain links TRBV6-1 to TRBJ1-5, with 8 bases fitting TRBD1. From germline, CDR1 is MNHNS and CDR2 SASEGT. With V trimmed by 4 bases and J by 4 bases, 9 bases remained unmatched. CDR3 size: 16 residues. Here the CDR3 reads CASSGSRTGRNQPQHF. In DNA form, the CDR3 reads TGTGCCAGCAGTGGCTCAAGGACAGGGCGAAATCAGCCCCAGCATTTT.

This clone was detected only once. One end of the junction varies from germline; a read error may be responsible. The J gene is TRBJ2-1, the V gene TRBV5-4; D perhaps matches TRBD1 (8 bases). The CDR3 contains 15 residues. The germline V gene encodes CDR1 SGHNT and CDR2 YYREEE (reference sequence). The CDR3 DNA reads as TGTGCCAGCACCTTGGGGGGGACAGGATACAATGAGCAGTTCTTC. As protein: CASTLGGTGYNEQFF.

This clone has just one count. The rearrangement joins TRBV28 to TRBJ1-5; no clear D gene. Trimming left V 3 bases short and J 0 bases short, with 6 bases between. The germline V gene has CDR1 MDHEN and CDR2 SYDVKM. This CDR3 region has 14 residues. In nucleotides, the CDR3 is TGTGCCAGCAGTTTTTTCGATAGCAATCAGCCCCAGCATTTT. This encodes CASSFFDSNQPQHF.

This clone was observed once. The chain carries TRBV28 and TRBJ2-7, with 10 bases matching TRBD2. CDR1 and CDR2 (germline): MDHEN, SYDVKM. The CDR3 contains 16 residues. J gave up 0 bases and V 6 bases, and 8 bases lay outside the gene matches. The CDR3 loop reads CASSSHTSGNSYEQYF. The CDR3 DNA follows: TGTGCCAGCAGCAGCCATACTAGCGGGAACTCCTACGAGCAGTACTTC.

The chain joins TRBV10-2 to TRBJ2-7, with 11 bases identical to TRBD2. The CDR3 sequence is 16 residues long. In germline, CDR1 is WSHSY, CDR2 SAAADI. Trimming removed 0 bases from V and 2 bases from J; junction bases left unmatched: 3. CDR3 sequence (DNA): TGCGCCAGCAGTGAGTCTGGGGGACTAGCGGCCTACGAGCAGTACTTC. Translated, it gives CASSESGGLAAYEQYF.

On this clone itself: Different DNA sequences within this sample yield the same CDR3. This rearrangement joins TRBV25-1 to TRBJ2-7; D not resolved. Deletions cut 4 bases from V and 2 bases from J, with 3 bases between. Looked up from germline, CDR1 is MGHDK and CDR2 is SYGVNS. There are 11 residues in the CDR3. The chain's CDR3 is CASSGAYEQYF. CDR3 DNA sequence: TGTGCCAGCAGTGGAGCCTACGAGCAGTACTTC.

The V call is TRBV7-3, the J call TRBJ2-6; D remains ambiguous. The V gene's germline CDR1 is SGHTA and CDR2 FQGTGA. Trimming removed 7 bases from V and 1 base from J, with 8 bases in between. CDR3 length equals 14 residues. Here the CDR3 reads CASTFGSGANVLTF. The CDR3 DNA reads TGTGCCAGCACCTTCGGATCTGGGGCCAACGTCCTGACTTTC.

This CDR3 reads CASSTTSGVGETQYF. Here the CDR3 DNA reads TGCGCCAGCAGCACTACTAGCGGAGTGGGGGAGACCCAGTACTTC. The chain links TRBV5-1 to TRBJ2-5; 8 bases align to TRBD2. J gave up 5 bases and V 4 bases, and 10 bases lay outside the gene matches. Germline lookup yields CDR1 SGHRS and CDR2 YFSETQ. CDR3 size: 15 residues.

This rearrangement joins TRBV18 to TRBJ2-1, with a possible D match to TRBD1 (6 bases). Germline V lookup: CDR1 KGHSH, CDR2 LQKENI. With 4 bases removed from V and 10 bases from J, the gap between germline ends came to 20 bases. This CDR3 is 15 amino acids long. The CDR3 DNA reads TGTGCCAGCTCACTCGCGAGGGGGTTAGGGTCAGAGCAGTTCTTC. It is translated as CASSLARGLGSEQFF.

The CDR3 sequence: CASSLSPQGWVNEQFF. In DNA form, the CDR3 reads TGTGCCAGCAGCCTTAGCCCACAGGGTTGGGTCAATGAGCAGTTCTTC. The chain uses TRBV27 and TRBJ2-1; possibly TRBD1 for D (6 bases). This CDR3 region has 16 residues. Trimming removed 6 bases at V and 6 bases at J, with 21 bases between. Germline V gives CDR1 MNHEY, CDR2 SMNVEV (reference sequence).

This sequence joins TRBV19 and TRBJ2-2, with D hard to call. Trimming took 2 bases from V and 0 from J, leaving 10 bases between them. Germline V gene lookup returns CDR1 LNHDA and CDR2 SQIVND (reference sequence). The CDR3 extends over 16 amino acids. CDR3 nucleotides: TGTGCCAGTAGTATAACCGACGGAACGAACACCGGGGAGCTGTTTTTT. This sequence encodes CASSITDGTNTGELFF.

The V call is TRBV10-3, the J call TRBJ1-2, with TRBD1 as a possible D gene (5 bases). Germline CDR1 reads ENHRY; CDR2 reads SYGVKD. The V gene lost 9 bases and the J gene lost 0 bases, with 11 bases spanning the gap. This CDR3 is built from 13 residues. The CDR3 protein is CAIGDGANYGYTF. CDR3 DNA: TGTGCCATAGGGGACGGAGCTAACTATGGCTACACCTTC.

A note on this clone: The same CDR3 can be traced to other DNA sequences in this sample. The chain uses TRBV9 and TRBJ2-6; possibly TRBD1 for D (5 bases). Trimming shortened V by 2 bases and J by 1 base, and 7 bases separated the two germline ends. The CDR3 runs to 15 residues. Per germline, CDR1 SGDLS and CDR2 YYNGEE. CDR3 protein: CASSVQGSGANVLTF. The CDR3 region has the DNA TGTGCCAGCAGCGTGCAGGGATCTGGGGCCAACGTCCTGACTTTC.

The rearrangement uses TRBV5-6 and TRBJ1-2; tentatively, D is TRBD1 (6 bases). There are 15 residues in the CDR3. Germline CDR1 is SGHDT and CDR2 is YYEEEE. Trimming took 6 bases from V and 7 from J, leaving 22 bases between them. The CDR3 spells CASNMQQRGQFGYTF. The CDR3 DNA reads TGTGCCAGCAACATGCAGCAACGGGGGCAGTTTGGCTACACCTTC.

This chain joins TRBV28 and TRBJ1-1; TRBD1 agrees at 10 bases. Unmatched junction bases numbered 5, after V lost 5 bases and J lost 5 bases. Germline V CDR1 and CDR2: MDHEN, SYDVKM. The CDR3 covers 14 residues. The CDR3 here is CASSPGTGDTEAFF. The CDR3 bases are TGTGCCAGCAGTCCGGGGACAGGGGATACTGAAGCTTTCTTT.

Comment on this clone: The junction shows a germline mismatch at one end, possibly a read error. The chain joins TRBV29-1 to TRBJ2-3; TRBD2 aligns across 9 bases. CDR3 length: 13 amino acids. Germline CDR1 SQVTM, CDR2 ANQGSEA. The CDR3 region has the DNA TGCAGCGTTGAGGGGACTAGCAGAGATACGCAGTATTTT. It encodes CSVEGTSRDTQYF.

The V gene is TRBV19, the J gene TRBJ1-1, with 7 positions matching TRBD1. This CDR3 comprises 15 residues. After removal of 6 bases from V and 0 bases from J, the junction contained 7 bases not matched to a gene. CDR1 and CDR2 from the germline V gene are LNHDA and SQIVND (reference sequence). CDR3 protein: CASRPRQGMNTEAFF. CDR3 sequence (DNA): TGTGCCAGTAGGCCAAGACAGGGCATGAACACTGAAGCTTTCTTT.

The chain is built from TRBV5-5 and TRBJ2-1; the D gene is possibly TRBD2 (5 bases). V was pared by 1 base and J by 3 bases, with 11 bases between. Germline lookup yields CDR1 SGHKS and CDR2 YYEKEE (reference sequence). The CDR3 totals 15 residues. CDR3 sequence (DNA): TGTGCCAGCAGCTTGCCGGGGTCTGGCTACAATGAGCAGTTCTTC. Translated: CASSLPGSGYNEQFF. Together with reference TRBV5-5 and TRBJ2-1, the CDR3 gives the full variable domain: DAGVTQSPTHLIKTRGQQVTLRCSPISGHKSVSWYQQVLGQGPQFIFQYYEKEERGRGNFPDRFSARQFPNYSSELNVNALLLGDSALYLCASSLPGSGYNEQFFGPGTRLTVL.

This chain joins TRBV5-4 and TRBJ2-2, with 7 bases identical to TRBD2. Germline loops: CDR1 SGHNT, CDR2 YYREEE (reference sequence). The CDR3 contains 16 residues. Trimming at V came to 6 bases and at J to 6 bases, leaving 14 bases not matched to a gene. The CDR3 DNA is TGTGCCAGCACCCCCTTGGGGGGAGGGCCCTCCGGGGAGCTGTTTTTT. Translating it yields CASTPLGGGPSGELFF.

The CDR3 region is CASGSDEQFF. The CDR3 nucleotides are TGTGCCAGTGGGTCGGATGAGCAGTTCTTC. The rearrangement links TRBV7-9 to TRBJ2-1; no firm D call. The CDR3 consists of 10 residues. V dropped 9 bases and J dropped 8 bases, with 8 bases sitting between them. The germline V gene has CDR1 SEHNR and CDR2 FQNEAQ (reference sequence).